This T cell receptor beta chain was sequenced during a study of cytomegalovirus exposure and HLA in healthy donors. The wider study: Earlier findings included roughly 120 million unique TCR beta sequences obtained from some 180 million T cells. General study findings and limits: Serostatus for CMV was the only available immune exposure information.

Germline V gene lookup returns CDR1 LNHDA and CDR2 SQIVND (reference sequence). The CDR3 totals 16 residues. With V trimmed by 6 bases and J by 5 bases, 14 bases remained unmatched. Remarks on this clone: Its matching antigen is unknown.

The PCR ran on 60 Vbeta and 13 Jbeta primers. The assay was immunoSEQ multiplex PCR, and TCRdb's table has in-frame clones only and misses some. This table has a few hundred thousand clones, about nine tenths appearing once. The sample consisted of PBMCs. The TCR originated in a girl between 2 and 10 years old in good health and CMV-seronegative. This chain uses TRBV19 with TRBJ1-1, with 8 bases fitting TRBD1. This CDR3 is CASSLLQGARRTEAFF. As DNA, the CDR3 is TGTGCCAGTAGCCTTCTGCAGGGGGCGCGCAGGACTGAAGCTTTCTTT. Full variable domain (rest looked up from reference TRBV19 and TRBJ1-1): DGGITQSPKYLFRKEGQNVTLSCEQNLNHDAMYWYRQDPGQGLRLIYYSQIVNDFQKGDIAEGYSVSREKKESFPLTVTSAQKNPTAFYLCASSLLQGARRTEAFFGQGTRLTVV.